These 19 T cell receptor beta chains originate from one sample sequenced in a study of blood T cell repertoires in COVID-19. Sequencing used immunoSEQ multiplex PCR; TCRdb keeps in-frame clones, though not all of them. The repertoire includes some 110,000 clones, approximately 80% of them detected once, and more than 13% sits in the top ten. The sequenced sample consisted of peripheral blood. The receptors originated from a woman aged 55-70 years with acute or convalescent COVID-19.

The rearrangement joins TRBV3-1 (or the pseudogene TRBV3-2) to TRBJ2-1; D gene ambiguous. The V end lost 4 bases, the J end lost 5 bases, and 9 bases lay between the germline ends. Germline loops: CDR1 LGHDT, CDR2 YNNKEL (reference sequence). The CDR3 totals 13 residues. The CDR3 bases are TGTGCCAGCAGCCGAGGTGTTGACAATGAGCAGTTCTTC. It translates to CASSRGVDNEQFF.

The V and J genes are TRBV2 and TRBJ2-1, with TRBD2 matching over 9 bases. V shed 4 bases, J shed 8 bases, and the junction held 12 bases outside the gene matches. The CDR3 spans 16 residues. CDR1 and CDR2 (germline): SNHLY, FYNNEI. The CDR3 DNA reads as TGTGCCAGCAGTGCCCGAACAATAGCGGGAGTAGATGAGCAGTTCTTC. It translates to CASSARTIAGVDEQFF.

The V gene is TRBV7-2, the J gene TRBJ1-1, with a weak D call TRBD1 (6 bases). This CDR3 is 13 amino acids long. The V gene's germline CDR1 is SGHTA and CDR2 FQGNSA. Trimming took 7 bases from V and 6 from J, leaving 15 bases between them. DNA for the CDR3: TGTGCCAGCAACCTACAGGGTCGGGCTGAAGCTTTCTTT. This gives the protein CASNLQGRAEAFF.

The chain employs TRBV28 and TRBJ1-6; D gene uncertain. With 7 bases removed from V and 14 bases from J, the gap between germline ends came to 27 bases. The CDR3 is 16 amino acids. CDR1 is MDHEN, CDR2 SYDVKM, per germline. DNA for the CDR3: TGTGCCAGCATCGAACATATGGGCGGAGGTGAAGGAACCCTCCACTTT. Translating it yields CASIEHMGGGEGTLHF.

The chain links TRBV3-1 (or the pseudogene TRBV3-2) to TRBJ2-1, with 9 bases identical to TRBD2. Germline trimming cut 9 bases from V and 0 bases from J; bases unmatched to any gene: 3. The CDR3 is 14 amino acids. Looked up from germline, CDR1 is LGHDT and CDR2 is YNNKEL (reference sequence). The CDR3 is CASFSGSSYNEQFF. In DNA, the CDR3 is TGTGCCAGTTTTAGCGGGAGCTCCTACAATGAGCAGTTCTTC.

This clone was seen once. The chain carries TRBV7-8 and TRBJ2-3; maybe TRBD2 (7 bases). V dropped 5 bases and J dropped 6 bases, with 18 bases sitting between them. The germline V gene encodes CDR1 SGHVS and CDR2 FQNEAQ. The CDR3 covers 15 residues. This CDR3 reads CASSQWTRGGDTQYF. CDR3 sequence (DNA): TGTGCCAGCAGCCAATGGACTAGGGGGGGTGATACGCAGTATTTT.

The gene calls are TRBV11-2 and TRBJ1-6; D is undetermined. Germline assignment: CDR1 SGHAT and CDR2 FQNNGV. Trimming cost V 6 bases and J 9 bases, with 15 bases left between them. CDR3 length equals 14 residues. CDR3 protein: CASRGITPGSPLHF. CDR3 DNA sequence: TGTGCCAGCAGAGGAATAACGCCAGGTTCACCCCTCCACTTT.

This chain joins TRBV4-2 and TRBJ1-5; 9 positions agree with TRBD1. The CDR3 is 19 amino acids. V lost 0 bases and J lost 5; bases outside the gene matches: 14. Germline CDR1 is LGHNA and CDR2 is YNFKEQ. The CDR3 region is CASSQDSGTGIGVHQPQHF. The CDR3 DNA follows: TGTGCCAGCAGCCAAGATTCCGGGACAGGGATAGGGGTACATCAGCCCCAGCATTTT.

The sample holds a few counts of this clone. The V and J genes are TRBV9 and TRBJ1-1; 8 bases match TRBD1. The V and J ends lost 3 bases and 1 base, in that order; junction bases with no gene match: 5. CDR1 and CDR2 (germline): SGDLS, YYNGEE. The CDR3 has 15 residues. The CDR3 DNA reads TGTGCCAGCAGCGGCTACAGGGGGAAGAACACTGAAGCTTTCTTT. It is translated as CASSGYRGKNTEAFF.

The chain uses TRBV21-1 and TRBJ1-3; the table's D gene call, TRBD1, was not cross checked with the DNA. TRBV21-1 is deemed a pseudogene. This CDR3 has 17 residues. The CDR3 sequence is CASSTRTGGCTGNTIYF. CDR3 sequence (DNA): TGTGCCAGCAGCACCCGGACAGGGGGCTGTACTGGAAACACCATATATTTT.

The chain couples TRBV10-3 to TRBJ1-4, with D perhaps matching TRBD1 (5 bases). This CDR3 has 19 residues. V was cut by 0 bases and J by 6 bases, with 23 bases left in between. From germline, CDR1 is ENHRY and CDR2 SYGVKD. The CDR3: CAISESTGTGGVLYEKLFF. Written as DNA, the CDR3 is TGTGCCATCAGTGAGTCGACCGGAACCGGGGGGGTCTTGTATGAAAAACTGTTTTTT.

This clone appeared a single time. The V and J genes are TRBV18 and TRBJ2-7, with TRBD1 matching 7 bases. From germline, CDR1 is KGHSH and CDR2 LQKENI. Germline trimming cut 2 bases from V and 4 bases from J; bases unmatched to any gene: 8. The CDR3 loop spans 15 amino acids. The CDR3 DNA sequence: TGTGCCAGCTCACCATCGGGACAGATAAATTACGAGCAGTACTTC. It specifies CASSPSGQINYEQYF.

The rearrangement links TRBV5-5 to TRBJ2-5; the D gene is possibly TRBD1 (5 bases). Germline V CDR1 and CDR2: SGHKS, YYEKEE (reference sequence). Trimming cost V 0 bases and J 3 bases, with 6 bases left between them. There are 13 residues in the CDR3. The DNA for the CDR3 is TGTGCCAGCAGCTTGGAAGGGGAAGAGACCCAGTACTTC. Its protein product is CASSLEGEETQYF.

This clone was counted once. V and J are TRBV11-3 and TRBJ2-1; 8 bases agree with TRBD2. Trimming at V came to 5 bases and at J to 1 base, leaving 4 bases not matched to a gene. CDR1 is SGHNT, CDR2 YENEEA, per germline. The CDR3 covers 15 residues. The CDR3 spells CASSPSGSSYNEQFF. The DNA for the CDR3 is TGTGCCAGCAGCCCGAGCGGGAGTTCCTACAATGAGCAGTTCTTC.

The chain recombines TRBV30 with TRBJ2-7; D is uncertain. The CDR3 is made up of 11 amino acids. The V gene lost 3 bases and the J gene lost 1 base, with 4 bases spanning the gap. The germline V gene has CDR1 GTSNPN and CDR2 SVGIG (reference sequence). The CDR3 region is CAWRSSYEQYF. The CDR3 coding sequence is TGTGCCTGGAGGAGTTCCTACGAGCAGTACTTC.

A remark on this clone: Other DNA variants within this sample encode the same CDR3. The rearrangement links TRBV6-5 to TRBJ1-1, with TRBD1 identical over 9 bases. The germline CDR1 and CDR2 sequences are MNHEY and SVGAGI. The CDR3 spans 14 residues. Losses at the gene ends were 6 bases for V and 3 bases for J; bases not matched to a gene: 5. This CDR3 reads CASRRGQGDTEAFF. CDR3 DNA sequence: TGTGCCAGCAGACGGGGACAGGGCGACACTGAAGCTTTCTTT.

V usage is TRBV29-1 and J usage is TRBJ2-3; 15 bases agree with TRBD2. Germline V lookup: CDR1 SQVTM, CDR2 ANQGSEA. Trimming took 6 bases from V and 2 from J; bases not matched to a gene: 3. The CDR3 runs 15 residues. CDR3 loop: CSVGTSGGNTDTQYF. The CDR3 nucleotides are TGCAGCGTCGGGACTAGCGGGGGGAACACAGATACGCAGTATTTT.

This chain connects TRBV3-1 (or the pseudogene TRBV3-2) to TRBJ2-2, with a tentative D call TRBD2 (6 bases). V lost 1 base and J 0 bases, leaving 12 bases between the germline ends. The CDR3 contains 17 residues. Per the germline V gene, CDR1 is LGHDT and CDR2 is YNNKEL (reference sequence). CDR3 DNA sequence: TGTGCCAGCAGCCAAGTCCCTCTAGCGACGAACACCGGGGAGCTGTTTTTT. Translation: CASSQVPLATNTGELFF.

This chain joins TRBV7-2 and TRBJ1-1, with D unresolved. Trimming took off 3 bases at V and 7 bases at J, with 9 bases between the two ends. The CDR3 runs to 12 residues. Germline V gene lookup returns CDR1 SGHTA and CDR2 FQGNSA. The CDR3 nucleotides are TGTGCCAGCAGCTTGAGGGCAATTGAAGCTTTCTTT. This gives the protein CASSLRAIEAFF. Full variable domain (missing parts from reference TRBV7-2 and TRBJ1-1): GAGVSQSPSNKVTEKGKDVELRCDPISGHTALYWYRQSLGQGLEFLIYFQGNSAPDKSGLPSDRFSAERTGGSVSTLTIQRTQQEDSAVYLCASSLRAIEAFFGQGTRLTVV.